The rows below give T cell receptor beta chains drawn from one sample of a study of T cells in Graves' hyperthyroidism and ophthalmopathy. Each CDR3 protein is one row after TCRdb ran MiXCR on the multiplex PCR reads. The sample lists 450,000 to 650,000 distinct CDR3 sequences, about 14% seen once, with roughly 6.9% in the top ten. The sequencing sample was made of blood. The source of these receptors is a woman under 30 with Graves' ophthalmopathy. Each CDR3 is given with its conserved first and last residue. A D gene is named only where the DNA matches it firmly. Size is omitted from some rows. Given values are once, few, many or a class for expanded clones.

clone size | J gene | D gene | V gene | CDR3 DNA | CDR3 protein
many | TRBJ2-5 | NA | TRBV7-9 | TGTGCCAGCAGTGGCCAAGAGACCCAGTACTTC | CASSGQETQYF
many | TRBJ2-7 | TRBD1 | TRBV28 | TGTGCCAGCCCACCCACTCCGGGACAGGGAATCTCCTACGAGCAGTACTTC | CASPPTPGQGISYEQYF
many | TRBJ1-2 | NA | TRBV20-1 | TGCAGTGCCCTGGGCGGAAACTATGGCTACACCTTC | CSALGGNYGYTF
few | TRBJ1-2 | TRBD1 | TRBV7-8 | TGTGCCAGCAGCCGTGGGACAGGGATGAAAAAGGATGGCTACACCTTC | CASSRGTGMKKDGYTF
many | TRBJ1-1 | NA | TRBV5-1 | TGCGCCAGCAGCGCCCAAGGCGGGAGACCTGAAGCTTTCTTT | CASSAQGGRPEAFF
many | TRBJ1-1 | NA | TRBV7-8 | TGTGCCAGCAGCTTAAGGACGGCTCTCACTGAAGCTTTCTTT | CASSLRTALTEAFF
many | TRBJ2-7 | TRBD2 | TRBV6-2/TRBV6-3 | TGTGCCAGCAGTTACTCATCGGGACTAGCGGGCGCCTACGAGCAGTACTTC | CASSYSSGLAGAYEQYF
NA | TRBJ2-1 | TRBD1 | TRBV10-3 | TGTGCCATCCAGGGGCCAGGACAGGGCACCTACAATGAGCAGTTCTTC | CAIQGPGQGTYNEQFF
NA | TRBJ2-2 | NA | TRBV4-1 | TGCGCCAGCAGCCAAGCGAAGTTGCAGACCAAAACCGGGGAGCTGTTTTTT | CASSQAKLQTKTGELFF
many | TRBJ2-1 | TRBD2 | TRBV11-2 | TGTGCCAGCAGCTTTCGGTGGTGGCGGACTAGCGGGAGAGGGGGGGGGAATGAGCAGTTCTTC | CASSFRWWRTSGRGGGNEQFF
NA | TRBJ2-7 | TRBD2 | TRBV4-2 | TGTGCCAGCAGCCAGGGGACTAGCGGGAGGGCCTGGATCTACGAGCAGTACTTC | CASSQGTSGRAWIYEQYF
many | TRBJ1-1 | NA | TRBV28 | TGTGCCAGCAGTCCCAGGGACATTGGGGCTTTCTTT | CASSPRDIGAFF
many | TRBJ1-5 | TRBD1 | TRBV28 | TGTGCCAGCAGAGATACAGGGGTGAGCAATCAGCCCCAGCATTTT | CASRDTGVSNQPQHF
many | TRBJ2-5 | NA | TRBV20-1 | TGCAGTGCTCACCAAGGGGTCGAGACCCAGTACTTC | CSAHQGVETQYF
NA | TRBJ2-1 | TRBD1 | TRBV10-3 | TGTGCCATCAGTGAGAACAAGGGGGCTTCCTACAATGAGCAGTTCTTC | CAISENKGASYNEQFF
NA | TRBJ1-2 | TRBD1 | TRBV4-1 | TGCGCCAGCAGCCAAGATTACAGGGGCTATGGCTACACCTTC | CASSQDYRGYGYTF
many | TRBJ1-1 | NA | TRBV9 | TGTGCCAGCAGCCCGCCTGGAAGAAGCTTTACTGAAGCTTTCTTT | CASSPPGRSFTEAFF
NA | TRBJ1-4 | NA | TRBV29-1 | TGCAGCGCGGGCCCAGGAAATGAAAAACTGTTTTTT | CSAGPGNEKLFF
many | TRBJ1-1 | NA | TRBV30 | TGTGCCTGGAGTGACAGGAACACTGAAGCTTTCTTT | CAWSDRNTEAFF
many | TRBJ2-1 | TRBD2 | TRBV20-1 | TGCAGTGCTAGAGCTAGCGGGACAGAAAGCTCCTACAATGAGCAGTTCTTC | CSARASGTESSYNEQFF
few | TRBJ2-2 | NA | TRBV12-5 | TGTGCTAGTGGTTTGGTTCAAGGCGCTTTGTCCACCGGGGAGCTGTTTTTT | CASGLVQGALSTGELFF
NA | TRBJ2-5 | TRBD1 | TRBV24-1 | TGTGCCACCAGTGATTTTAGGGGAAGGACAGGGGGGGAGACCCAGTACTTC | CATSDFRGRTGGETQYF
many | TRBJ2-5 | NA | TRBV29-1 | TGCAGCGTAAGGGGATCGGTGGGCCAAGAGACCCAGTACTTC | CSVRGSVGQETQYF
NA | TRBJ2-1 | TRBD2 | TRBV5-5 | TGTGCCAGCAGCCTCATAGCGGGAGCGCCCTACAATGAGCAGTTCTTC | CASSLIAGAPYNEQFF
NA | TRBJ2-3 | TRBD2 | TRBV4-2 | TGTGCCAGCAGCCAGGGACTAGCGGGAGAAGGATCGCAGTATTTT | CASSQGLAGEGSQYF
NA | TRBJ1-6 | NA | TRBV28 | TGTGCCAGCAGTGCTTGGCAGGGCGATTCACCCCTCCACTTT | CASSAWQGDSPLHF
many | TRBJ2-7 | TRBD2 | TRBV2 | TGTGCCTTGGGGGGGGCCTACGAGCAGTACTTC | CALGGAYEQYF